A single sample is the source of the 4 T cell receptor beta chains below, sequenced in a study of cytomegalovirus exposure and HLA in healthy donors. PCR primers comprised 60 Vbeta and 13 Jbeta primers. Repertoires were generated with immunoSEQ multiplex PCR, while TCRdb's copy carries only in-frame clones and drops some. The sample contains 80,000 or so clones, more than 60% of which appear only once. Sequencing was carried out using PBMCs. Receptors were obtained from a man aged 45-65 years in good health and CMV-seropositive.

V usage is TRBV21-1 and J usage is TRBJ1-2; the tabulated D call, TRBD1, remains unverified against the DNA. TRBV21-1 is marked as a pseudogene. The CDR3 has 16 residues. The CDR3 spells CASSKTERDKARGYTF. The CDR3 DNA is TGTGCCAGCAGCAAAACAGAAAGGGACAAAGCGCGGGGCTACACCTTC.

The V call is TRBV23-1, the J call TRBJ1-1, with 9 bases matching TRBD1. TRBV23-1 is classed as an ORF, of uncertain function. The length of the CDR3 is 16 residues. V was pared by 10 bases and J by 6 bases, with 18 bases of the junction left unmatched. CDR3 protein: CANSLRDREVNPEAFF. In nucleotides, the CDR3 is TGCGCCAACAGCCTACGGGACAGGGAGGTAAACCCTGAAGCTTTCTTT.

The chain joins TRBV27 to TRBJ1-3; D possibly corresponds to TRBD1 (5 bases). The germline V gene encodes CDR1 MNHEY and CDR2 SMNVEV (reference sequence). The CDR3 contains 17 residues. Trimming cost V 6 bases and J 0 bases, with 18 bases left between them. CDR3 residues: CASRPFSGDHSGNTIYF. The CDR3 DNA is TGTGCCAGCAGACCCTTCTCGGGGGACCACTCTGGAAACACCATATATTTT.

V gene TRBV19 combines with J gene TRBJ1-1; D may be TRBD1 (6 bases). The CDR3 totals 12 residues. The germline V and J ends were trimmed by 6 bases and 4 bases, with 9 bases remaining between them. CDR1 and CDR2 (germline): LNHDA, SQIVND (reference sequence). In DNA form, the CDR3 reads TGTGCCAGTAGCCACAGGGTCACTGAAGCTTTCTTT. Protein sequence: CASSHRVTEAFF.